Given below is one T cell receptor (beta chain) in context. The antigen is unknown. V dropped 0 bases and J dropped 3; count of bases not matched to a gene: 1. There are 14 residues in the CDR3. The germline gives CDR1 KGHSH, CDR2 LQKENI. The data belong to a study of shared clonotypes between healthy human individuals. Study details: Donors, aged 18 to 49, were a couple of women and a few men. Per-donor plates numbered three CD4 naive, three CD4 memory, two CD8 naive and one CD8 memory. Whole-study findings and limits: Shared clonotypes across all four donors exceeded non-shared ones in generation probability.

Only in-frame clones appear in the TCRdb table, and some are missing; sequencing was by immunoSEQ multiplex PCR. In the table there are 2,500,000 or so clones, around 92% of which are singletons. The specimen was naive CD4+ T cells from PBMCs. Specified subset: CD45RA+ positively selected. The sequence derives from a man between 18 and 35 years old in good health. Some clones in this sample may be carry-over from other donors' samples. The rearrangement uses TRBV18 and TRBJ2-5; 7 bases map to TRBD2. The CDR3 is CASSPPGTKETQYF. The CDR3 DNA is TGTGCCAGCTCACCACCGGGGACTAAAGAGACCCAGTACTTC.